This is a list of T cell receptor beta chains from one sample in a study of cytomegalovirus exposure and HLA in healthy donors. Generated by immunoSEQ multiplex PCR, the TCRdb table keeps only in-frame clones and is missing some. The sample contains about 160,000 clones, around 76% of which appear only once. Sequenced input: PBMCs. The receptors were sampled from a girl aged 5 to 17 in good health and CMV-seropositive. Both conserved end residues are part of each CDR3. Each record gives: D gene, clone size, J gene, V gene, CDR3 DNA, CDR3 protein. A D gene is named only where the DNA matches it firmly. Where a row states a size, it is once, few, many or the class of an expanded clone; other rows omit it.

TRBD2	NA	TRBJ2-2	TRBV28	TGTGCCAGCAGTTCCCCGGGGGGGCCCAACACCGGGGAGCTGTTTTTT	CASSSPGGPNTGELFF
TRBD2	NA	TRBJ2-7	TRBV27	TGTGCCAGCAGTTTATTCCCTAGCGGGGGGCTCTCCTACGAGCAGTACTTC	CASSLFPSGGLSYEQYF
NA	NA	TRBJ1-1	TRBV4-3	TGCGCCAGCAGCCAGGGGCGAGATGAAGCTTTCTTT	CASSQGRDEAFF
TRBD2	NA	TRBJ2-7	TRBV6-5	TGTGCCAGCAGACGGACTAGCGGGAGCGTTTACGAGCAGTACTTC	CASRRTSGSVYEQYF
NA	NA	TRBJ1-1	TRBV27	TGTGCCAGCAGGCTCCTTGGGGGGGCGAACACTGAAGCTTTCTTT	CASRLLGGANTEAFF
NA	NA	TRBJ1-5	TRBV6-1	TGTGCCAGCAGTGTAGAACGGGAGGGAAGTCAGCCCCAGCATTTT	CASSVEREGSQPQHF
TRBD1	NA	TRBJ1-6	TRBV11-2	TGTGCCAGCAGCTTAGATTCAGGGGGCGTTTATAATTCACCCCTCCACTTT	CASSLDSGGVYNSPLHF
TRBD2	few	TRBJ2-1	TRBV28	TGTGCCAGCAGTACCTCGGGAGGGGGGAATGAGCAGTTCTTC	CASSTSGGGNEQFF
TRBD2	NA	TRBJ2-3	TRBV28	TGTGCCAGCAGTTCCCCGGAGGGACTAGCGGGGGCTACCCGAGGCACAGATACGCAGTATTTT	CASSSPEGLAGATRGTDTQYF
TRBD2	NA	TRBJ2-1	TRBV27	TGTGCCAGCAGTCAACTAGCGGGAGTAGGGAATGAGCAGTTCTTC	CASSQLAGVGNEQFF
TRBD1	NA	TRBJ1-5	TRBV28	TGTGCCAGCAGTCCCCGGGACAGGGGGGATCAGCCCCAGCATTTT	CASSPRDRGDQPQHF
NA	few	TRBJ2-1	TRBV30	TGTGCCTGGATGCCCTTCGGGGGACGAAGCTCCTACAATGAGCAGTTCTTC	CAWMPFGGRSSYNEQFF
TRBD1	NA	TRBJ2-5	TRBV10-3	TGTGCCATCGGGCCGGGACAGGGGGCGACGAGAACCCAGTACTTC	CAIGPGQGATRTQYF
NA	NA	TRBJ1-2	TRBV4-1	TGCGCCAGCAGCCAAGGCCCTATCGGAGGCTATGGCTACACCTTC	CASSQGPIGGYGYTF
TRBD1	NA	TRBJ1-1	TRBV19	TGTGCCAGTAGTAGGGGACAGGGGGTTACTGAAGCTTTCTTT	CASSRGQGVTEAFF
NA	NA	TRBJ2-5	TRBV2	TGTGCCAGCAGTGAAGCGCTTCGAGTAGAGGCCCAAGAGACCCAGTACTTC	CASSEALRVEAQETQYF
TRBD2	NA	TRBJ2-5	TRBV29-1	TGCAGCGTTGAACCCCCGGGGGGGCAAGAGACCCAGTACTTC	CSVEPPGGQETQYF
NA	NA	TRBJ2-7	TRBV5-1	TGCGCCAGCAGCTTGCCCGGGACCTACGAGCAGTACTTC	CASSLPGTYEQYF
TRBD1	NA	TRBJ1-2	TRBV6-5	TGTGCCAGCCACAGGGGACCAAGCTATGGCTACACCTTC	CASHRGPSYGYTF
TRBD2	NA	TRBJ2-1	TRBV28	TGTGCCAGCTGTAGCGGGAGCTCCTACAATGAGCAGTTCTTC	CASCSGSSYNEQFF
NA	NA	TRBJ2-3	TRBV7-6	TGTGCCAGCAGCTCCCAGGGAACAGATACGCAGTATTTT	CASSSQGTDTQYF
NA	NA	TRBJ1-2	TRBV5-1	TGCGCCAGCAGCTTGGCCGGCCGAGGAGGGGATGGCTACACCTTC	CASSLAGRGGDGYTF
NA	NA	TRBJ2-7	TRBV29-1	TGCAGCGTTGAAGCGAGACGCGGCTACGAGCAGTACTTC	CSVEARRGYEQYF
NA	NA	TRBJ1-5	TRBV6-1	TGTGCCAGCAGTGAAAGACAGGAGAACTATTATAGCAATCAGCCCCAGCATTTT	CASSERQENYYSNQPQHF
TRBD2	NA	TRBJ2-3	TRBV5-1	TGCGCCAGCAGCCCCTTAGCGGGAGCGAGCACAGATACGCAGTATTTT	CASSPLAGASTDTQYF
NA	NA	TRBJ2-1	TRBV7-9	TGTGCCAGCCTGAGAGGCGCAAGCTCCTACAATGAGCAGTTCTTC	CASLRGASSYNEQFF
NA	NA	TRBJ2-1	TRBV20-1	TGCAGTGCTAGAGAAGACAGGGAGCAGTTCTTC	CSAREDREQFF
TRBD2	NA	TRBJ2-3	TRBV7-3	TGTGCCAGCGGTTACGGGGGAGGACTAGCGGGAGAAGATACGCAGTATTTT	CASGYGGGLAGEDTQYF
NA	NA	TRBJ2-7	TRBV5-1	TGCGCCAGCAGCTTGGTTGGGCCGGGAACGATCTCCTACGAGCAGTACTTC	CASSLVGPGTISYEQYF
NA	NA	TRBJ1-2	TRBV6-5	TGTGCCAGCAGTTCCCCCGGCGAGCCCCAAGCGGGCTACACCTTC	CASSSPGEPQAGYTF
NA	NA	TRBJ1-1	TRBV6-6	TGTGCCAGCAGTTACTCCCAGGGATTGGCTGAAGCTTTCTTT	CASSYSQGLAEAFF
TRBD1	NA	TRBJ1-1	TRBV4-3	TGCGCCAGCAGCCAAGAAGGGACAGAAAACACTGAAGCTTTCTTT	CASSQEGTENTEAFF
TRBD2	NA	TRBJ2-3	TRBV9	TGTGCCAGCAGCCCCCAGCCTTTAGCGGGAGGGACAGATACGCAGTATTTT	CASSPQPLAGGTDTQYF
TRBD2	NA	TRBJ2-3	TRBV7-8	TGTGCCAGCAGCTTAGTGGTCAGCGGGGGGGCCCTCCGCACAGATACGCAGTATTTT	CASSLVVSGGALRTDTQYF
TRBD2	many	TRBJ2-1	TRBV10-3	TGTGCCGTGCGCCGGACTAGCGGGGGAGGTGAGCAGTTCTTC	CAVRRTSGGGEQFF
TRBD1	few	TRBJ1-4	TRBV5-1	TGCGCCAGCAGCTATAACGCAGGGGGTTCGGGTAATGAAAAACTGTTTTTT	CASSYNAGGSGNEKLFF
TRBD1	NA	TRBJ1-5	TRBV4-1	TGCGCCAGCAGCCAAGAAGGGCCAGGGGGCGGAAGCAATCAGCCCCAGCATTTT	CASSQEGPGGGSNQPQHF
NA	NA	TRBJ1-1	TRBV2	TGTGCCAGCGTGGAGTCGGTGAACACTGAAGCTTTCTTT	CASVESVNTEAFF
NA	once	TRBJ2-5	TRBV27	TGTGCCAGCAGTTTCGGAGGGACCCAGTACTTC	CASSFGGTQYF
TRBD2	NA	TRBJ2-1	TRBV25-1	TGTGCCAGCAGTGACTCCGGGACTACGGGGAATGAGCAGTTCTTC	CASSDSGTTGNEQFF
NA	NA	TRBJ2-7	TRBV28	TGTGCCAGCTCAACTTCGGGATTCTCCTACGAGCAGTACTTC	CASSTSGFSYEQYF
NA	NA	TRBJ1-5	TRBV19	TGTGCTCGGCGGGCTCCCACCATCCACGGAACCAGCAATCAGCCCCAGCATTTT	CARRAPTIHGTSNQPQHF
NA	NA	TRBJ2-5	TRBV5-6	TGTGCCAGCAGCTTGGGGCCTAGGGAGACCCAGTACTTC	CASSLGPRETQYF
TRBD1	NA	TRBJ2-5	TRBV2	TGTGCCAGCAGCGGAACAGGGGGCGGGGAGACCCAGTACTTC	CASSGTGGGETQYF
TRBD1	NA	TRBJ2-2	TRBV19	TGTGCCACCAGACAGGGGAACACCGGGGAGCTGTTTTTT	CATRQGNTGELFF
TRBD1	NA	TRBJ2-5	TRBV5-1	TGCGCCAGCAGCCTAACGAACGGACAGGGTAGAGGGACCCAGTACTTC	CASSLTNGQGRGTQYF
TRBD1	NA	TRBJ1-1	TRBV5-4	TGTGCCAGCAGCTTACAGACAGGGATCGCTGAAGCTTTCTTT	CASSLQTGIAEAFF
NA	NA	TRBJ2-1	TRBV11-2	TGTGCCAGCAGCTTAGATGAGCTCAATGAGCAGTTCTTC	CASSLDELNEQFF
TRBD2	few	TRBJ2-5	TRBV14	TGTGCCAGCAGCTACCGGGACTACGGTGTGGAGACCCAGTACTTC	CASSYRDYGVETQYF
NA	NA	TRBJ2-7	TRBV7-9	TGTGCCAGCAGCTTAAACCAGGGGACCTACGAGCAGTACTTC	CASSLNQGTYEQYF
NA	NA	TRBJ1-1	TRBV10-1	TGCGCCAGCAGTGAGACCCCAACAGTAAACACTGAAGCTTTCTTT	CASSETPTVNTEAFF
TRBD1	NA	TRBJ2-1	TRBV19	TGTGCCAGTAGGAGACAGGGGTATAACAATGAGCAGTTCTTC	CASRRQGYNNEQFF
TRBD1	few	TRBJ2-1	TRBV5-6	TGTGCCAGCAGCCCAGGGGACAGCTCCTACAATGAGCAGTTCTTC	CASSPGDSSYNEQFF